This T cell receptor (beta chain) was identified in a study of regulatory T cells in long-lasting Graves disease. Study outcomes and limitations: Persistent disease exhibited a predilection for TRBV28, TRBJ1-2 and TRBJ2-5.

CDR3 regions were amplified by Arm-PCR using iRepertoire HTBI primers to build TCR beta libraries. TCRdb re-derived calls from the multiplex PCR reads in MiXCR, one entry per CDR3 protein. Here the sample spans 450,000 to 700,000 distinct CDR3 sequences, 13% being singletons. CDR1 DFQATT and CDR2 SNEGSKA come from the germline V gene (reference sequence). Trimming cost V 3 bases and J 2 bases, with 12 bases left between them. This CDR3 comprises 14 residues. The table lists this clonotype with many counts. The antigen is undetermined. Stated time point: newly diagnosed GD, antithyroid drugs for less than 3 months. Extracted PBMC RNA gave rise to the TCR library. These data also formed part of another study, on T cells in Graves' hyperthyroidism and ophthalmopathy. From that paper: Hyperthyroidism, newly diagnosed and lasting under 2 months, affected patients aged 18 to 65.

This TCR came from a young man with Graves disease. The specimen comprised peripheral blood mononuclear cells (PBMCs), sampled at new diagnosis, from a patient treated with antithyroid drugs. The gene calls are TRBV20-1 and TRBJ2-3; D ambiguous. DNA for the CDR3: TGCAGTGCTAGTGGGCTCCGGAACACAGATACGCAGTATTTT. It yields the protein CSASGLRNTDTQYF.